This passage covers 11 T cell receptor beta chains from one sample sequenced in a study of T cell clonality in common variable immunodeficiency. The repertoire was sequenced with immunoSEQ multiplex PCR; TCRdb's copy has only in-frame clones and lacks some. Singletons are absent from the sample, which has about 81,000 clones. Sequenced input: peripheral blood mononuclear cells. These receptor sequences come from a person between 18 and 75 years old in good health.

This clone showed up many times. The CDR3 extends 3 residues past the end of the read, so its final part is completed from the germline J gene. The chain employs TRBV6-2 or TRBV6-3 and TRBJ1-5, with TRBD1 matching 7 bases. Germline V gene sequence: CDR1 MNHEY, CDR2 SVGEGT. The trim removed 6 bases at V and 4 bases at J, leaving 9 bases unmatched. The CDR3 is 15 amino acids. The part of the CDR3 DNA that was read is TGTGCCAGCAGGGTGACAGGGTTGGGTAATCAGCCC. Residues: CASRVTGLGNQP. The CDR3 in its entirety is CASRVTGLGNQPQHF.

This clone was observed at least ten times. The read ends 3 residues before the CDR3 terminus; that terminus is restored from the germline J gene. The chain recombines TRBV7-6 with TRBJ2-7; 11 positions agree with TRBD2. The CDR3 has 15 residues. The J segment lost 1 base and the V segment lost 5 bases, leaving 4 bases of the junction unmatched. CDR1 is SGHVS and CDR2 is FNYEAQ in the germline V gene. The covered CDR3 bases are TGTGCCAGCAGCAGCGGGACTAGCGGTTCCTACGAG. This sequence encodes CASSSGTSGSYE. The complete CDR3 sequence is CASSSGTSGSYEQYF.

This clone was observed a few times. The read stops 3 residues short of the end of the CDR3; the missing end is completed from the germline J gene. J is TRBJ2-3 and V is TRBV2, with D perhaps TRBD1 (5 bases). The germline V gene encodes CDR1 SNHLY and CDR2 FYNNEI. V was pared by 1 base and J by 4 bases, with 12 bases between. The CDR3 spans 15 residues. The CDR3 loop is CASSEGGGRSDTQYF. The covered CDR3 bases are TGTGCCAGCAGTGAAGGGGGCGGTCGGTCAGATACG.

This clone came up many times. The CDR3 end is not reached by the read, which stops 3 residues before it; the germline J gene fills it in. This chain connects TRBV6-1 to TRBJ2-4; 7 bases match TRBD1. Germline loops: CDR1 MNHNS, CDR2 SASEGT. This CDR3 spans 16 amino acids. Losses at the gene ends were 3 bases for V and 0 bases for J; bases not matched to a gene: 5. The DNA read from the CDR3 is TGTGCCAGCAGTGAGAGGGCAGGGGGAGCCAAAAACATT. It specifies CASSERAGGAKNI. In full, the CDR3 is CASSERAGGAKNIQYF.

This clone was observed many times. Other DNA sequences in the same sample also yield this CDR3. CDR3 sequence reads: CASSTRQGTDTQYF. CDR3 DNA (partial): TGTGCCAGTAGTACCCGACAGGGCACAGATACG. V is TRBV19 and J is TRBJ2-3, with a tentative D call TRBD1 (6 bases). The read ends 3 residues early relative to the CDR3; the germline J gene fills the gap. There are 14 residues in the CDR3. CDR1 is LNHDA, CDR2 SQIVND, per germline (reference sequence). Trimming pared 4 bases from V and 1 base from J, leaving 9 bases between.

This clone was detected ten times or more. The CDR3 spells CASSERATPYNEQFF. The sequenced part of the CDR3 DNA is TGTGCCAGCAGTGAAAGGGCGACCCCCTACAATGAG. The rearrangement links TRBV2 to TRBJ2-1; D not resolved. Sequencing ends 3 residues short of the CDR3 end; the germline J gene provides the rest. This CDR3 spans 15 amino acids. V was cut by 2 bases and J by 2 bases, with 10 bases left in between. In germline, CDR1 is SNHLY, CDR2 FYNNEI.

This clone showed up many times. The read ends 3 residues shy of where the CDR3 ends; the end is completed using the germline J gene. V usage is TRBV5-5 and J usage is TRBJ1-2; no firm D call. Trimming stripped 4 bases from V and 4 bases from J, with 14 bases between. Germline assignment: CDR1 SGHKS and CDR2 YYEKEE (reference sequence). CDR3 length: 14 residues. The DNA read from the CDR3 is TGTGCCAGCAGCCATGACATGGGTTCCTATGGC. Translating it yields CASSHDMGSYG. From start to end, the CDR3 is CASSHDMGSYGYTF.

This clone was seen at least ten times. The CDR3 bases that were read are TGTGCCAGCAGGGCCTCGGGTGGATCCGGGGAG. Its translation: CASRASGGSGE. The whole CDR3 sequence is CASRASGGSGELFF. This rearrangement joins TRBV2 to TRBJ2-2; D call uncertain. The DNA ends 3 residues before the CDR3 does, and the rest of the CDR3 is filled in from the germline J gene. Between the trimmed V and J ends, which lost 6 bases and 6 bases, there was a span of 14 bases. CDR1 and CDR2 (germline): SNHLY, FYNNEI. The CDR3 length is 14 residues. Full variable domain (missing parts from reference TRBV2 and TRBJ2-2): EPEVTQTPSHQVTQMGQEVILRCVPISNHLYFYWYRQILGQKVEFLVSFYNNEISEKSEIFDDQFSVERPDGSNFTLKIRSTKLEDSAMYFCASRASGGSGELFFGEGSRLTVL.

This clone was counted at least ten times. The read terminates 3 residues before the CDR3 end, so the remaining end is supplied by the germline J gene. This sample also contains other DNA sequences that code for the same CDR3. The chain links TRBV6-2 or TRBV6-3 to TRBJ1-5; no definite D call. Trimming cost V 7 bases and J 6 bases, with 19 bases left between them. The V gene's germline CDR1 is MNHEY and CDR2 SVGEGT. This CDR3 has 15 residues. The CDR3 sequence: CASTTGGSRGQPQHF. The sequenced part of the CDR3 DNA is TGTGCCAGCACCACGGGAGGGTCCCGGGGTCAGCCC.

This clone was recorded many times. The read terminates 3 residues ahead of where the CDR3 ends, so the germline J gene completes it. The chain is built from TRBV7-9 and TRBJ2-3, with 8 bases identical to TRBD2. CDR1 is SEHNR, CDR2 FQNEAQ, per germline (reference sequence). After removal of 5 bases from V and 1 base from J, the junction contained 2 bases not matched to a gene. The CDR3 spans 14 residues. This chain's CDR3 is CASSPTSGTDTQYF. The sequenced part of the CDR3 DNA is TGTGCCAGCAGCCCGACTAGCGGCACAGATACG.

In this sample, this clone turned up many times. The CDR3 end falls 3 residues outside the read, so it is completed with the germline J gene. The chain carries TRBV11-3 and TRBJ1-2, with D unclear. The germline CDR1 and CDR2 sequences are SGHNT and YENEEA. V shed 4 bases and J shed 4 bases, with 7 bases lying between them. The CDR3 runs 12 residues. CDR3 DNA (partial): TGTGCCAGCAGCTCAGACGGCTATGGC. It codes for CASSSDGYG. The entire CDR3 is CASSSDGYGYTF.